Presented here are 15 T cell receptor beta chains from one specimen sequenced in a study of cytomegalovirus exposure and HLA in healthy donors. This PCR relied on a set of 60 Vbeta primers and 13 Jbeta primers. Sequencing used immunoSEQ multiplex PCR; TCRdb keeps in-frame clones, though not all of them. The table has around 150,000 clones, around 78% seen once. The sample comprised PBMCs. These receptors all stem from a male donor in good health and CMV-seronegative.

The chain recombines TRBV9 with TRBJ1-1; D remains unclear. This CDR3 contains 13 residues. V lost 4 bases to trimming and J lost 1 base, with 8 bases between them. Germline V gives CDR1 SGDLS, CDR2 YYNGEE. The CDR3 coding sequence is TGTGCCAGCAGCCCTGGCAAGAACACTGAAGCTTTCTTT. Encoded protein: CASSPGKNTEAFF.

The CDR3 sequence is CASSHTSDLNTGELFF. The CDR3 DNA follows: TGTGCCAGCAGCCATACTAGCGACCTTAACACCGGGGAGCTGTTTTTT. The chain is built from TRBV11-1 and TRBJ2-2; 7 bases line up with TRBD2. V trimming: 5 bases; J trimming: 2 bases; junction bases outside the gene matches: 8. CDR3 length: 16 residues. Germline V gene sequence: CDR1 SGHAT, CDR2 FQDESV (reference sequence).

This clone was detected once. The chain combines TRBV5-1 with TRBJ1-1, with a weak D call TRBD1 (6 bases). The CDR3 runs to 14 residues. Germline CDR1 SGHRS, CDR2 YFSETQ. Deletions cut 4 bases from V and 1 base from J, with 11 bases between. The CDR3 loop is CASSQGSRNTEAFF. In DNA form, the CDR3 reads TGCGCCAGCAGCCAGGGGTCACGGAACACTGAAGCTTTCTTT.

V and J are TRBV25-1 and TRBJ1-2; D might be TRBD1 (5 bases). CDR3 length: 16 residues. The germline CDR1 and CDR2 sequences are MGHDK and SYGVNS. The V end lost 5 bases, the J end lost 4 bases, and 20 bases lay between the germline ends. The CDR3 DNA is TGTGCCAGCAGTTTAACTGGGGGGGACGGTCCCTATGGCTACACCTTC. Translation: CASSLTGGDGPYGYTF.

The sample holds one count of this clone. The genes are TRBV2 and TRBJ1-2; a possible D gene is TRBD1 (5 bases). Trimming stripped 2 bases from V and 6 bases from J, with 7 bases between. Germline V gene lookup returns CDR1 SNHLY and CDR2 FYNNEI. This CDR3 spans 12 amino acids. The CDR3 DNA is TGTGCCAGCAGTGAACAGGGTCATGGCTACACCTTC. The encoded protein is CASSEQGHGYTF.

The rearrangement links TRBV27 to TRBJ1-5, with 7 bases lining up with TRBD1. Germline assignment: CDR1 MNHEY and CDR2 SMNVEV (reference sequence). The CDR3 runs 16 residues. J gave up 5 bases and V 5 bases, and 12 bases lay outside the gene matches. The CDR3 DNA reads TGTGCCAGCAGTCCCTACAGGGGCCTGGGGGATCAGCCCCAGCATTTT. Amino acid sequence: CASSPYRGLGDQPQHF.

The V and J genes are TRBV19 and TRBJ2-7, with TRBD1 identical over 10 bases. The V gene end was trimmed by 6 bases and the J gene end by 4 bases; junction bases not matched to a gene: 9. There are 15 residues in the CDR3. The V gene's germline CDR1 is LNHDA and CDR2 SQIVND (reference sequence). CDR3 in amino acids: CASRSFGTGDYEQYF. The CDR3 DNA reads TGTGCCAGTAGATCTTTCGGGACAGGGGATTACGAGCAGTACTTC.

The chain links TRBV7-8 to TRBJ2-2, with TRBD2 matching over 10 bases. The V gene end was trimmed by 7 bases and the J gene end by 6 bases; junction bases not matched to a gene: 8. Germline-derived CDR1 and CDR2 are SGHVS and FQNEAQ. This CDR3 has 15 amino acids. CDR3 region: CASIAAGGPSGELFF. The CDR3 region has the DNA TGTGCCAGCATCGCAGCGGGGGGGCCTTCCGGGGAGCTGTTTTTT.

The chain couples TRBV18 to TRBJ1-6; TRBD1 is a possible D gene (5 bases). The CDR3 totals 13 residues. V was trimmed by 5 bases and J by 7 bases, leaving 9 bases between them. From germline, CDR1 is KGHSH and CDR2 LQKENI. CDR3 DNA: TGTGCCAGCTCAGGAGGGACCAATTCACCCCTCCACTTT. It yields the protein CASSGGTNSPLHF.

V usage is TRBV7-8 and J usage is TRBJ2-3, with 9 bases fitting TRBD2. CDR1 is SGHVS and CDR2 is FQNEAQ in the germline V gene. V lost 5 bases, J lost 6 bases, and 15 bases stayed unmatched. CDR3 length: 17 residues. The CDR3: CASSALRGAGGPDTQYF. As DNA, the CDR3 is TGTGCCAGCAGCGCCCTCCGGGGGGCGGGAGGGCCCGATACGCAGTATTTT.

The gene calls are TRBV18 and TRBJ2-7; TRBD2 might be the D (5 bases). The germline V gene encodes CDR1 KGHSH and CDR2 LQKENI. CDR3 length equals 14 residues. V lost 3 bases to trimming and J lost 0 bases, with 9 bases between them. DNA of the CDR3: TGTGCCAGCTCACCCGGCCGGGACTCCTACGAGCAGTACTTC. Amino acids: CASSPGRDSYEQYF.

The rearrangement links TRBV6-4 to TRBJ2-1; 10 bases map to TRBD2. Trimming at V came to 1 base and at J to 9 bases, leaving 9 bases not matched to a gene. CDR3 size: 16 residues. Germline V CDR1 and CDR2: MRHNA, SNTAGT. The CDR3 coding sequence is TGTGCCAGCAGTGACTTTGGGGCTAGCGGGAGAAGTGAGCAGTTCTTC. Amino acid sequence: CASSDFGASGRSEQFF.

The rearrangement uses TRBV9 and TRBJ1-1, with 7 bases lining up with TRBD1. The CDR3 runs to 14 residues. V lost 5 bases, J lost 0 bases, and 4 bases stayed unmatched. The germline CDR1 and CDR2 sequences are SGDLS and YYNGEE. For the CDR3, the DNA is TGTGCCAGCAGTCCCGGGACAGTGAACACTGAAGCTTTCTTT. It is translated as CASSPGTVNTEAFF.

The gene calls are TRBV5-1 and TRBJ2-2; 8 bases align to TRBD1. Trimming cost V 6 bases and J 5 bases; bases outside gene matches: 9. The CDR3 length is 15 residues. Germline-derived CDR1 and CDR2 are SGHRS and YFSETQ. This CDR3 reads CASTTATGATGELFF. For the CDR3, the DNA is TGCGCCAGCACCACCGCGACAGGGGCGACCGGGGAGCTGTTTTTT. Together with reference TRBV5-1 and TRBJ2-2, the CDR3 gives the full variable domain: KAGVTQTPRYLIKTRGQQVTLSCSPISGHRSVSWYQQTPGQGLQFLFEYFSETQRNKGNFPGRFSGRQFSNSRSEMNVSTLELGDSALYLCASTTATGATGELFFGEGSRLTVL.

The J gene is TRBJ1-2, the V gene TRBV11-2; TRBD1 matches 7 bases. The CDR3 extends over 14 amino acids. Germline CDR1 reads SGHAT; CDR2 reads FQNNGV. The junction had 7 bases not matched to a gene; V was cut back by 5 bases and J by 4 bases. This CDR3 is CASSQPGQIYGYTF. The CDR3 nucleotides are TGTGCCAGCAGCCAACCGGGACAGATCTATGGCTACACCTTC.